This T cell receptor beta chain was found in a study of long-term antiretroviral therapy in people with HIV. Findings and caveats of the study: Clones with expansion before ART led the repertoire at all time points. Despite increasing after ART, diversity remained lower than that of transplant donor controls.

Regarding this clone: What it recognizes is unknown.

Assay version v3.0 of immunoSEQ was used, and it was run at survey level. The repertoire was sequenced with immunoSEQ multiplex PCR; TCRdb's copy has only in-frame clones and lacks some. The sample lists around 23,000 clones, roughly 80% occurring once. Germline V gene lookup returns CDR1 MDHEN and CDR2 SYDVKM. The CDR3 has 13 residues. Deletions cut 5 bases from V and 5 bases from J, with 13 bases between. The chain has TRBV28 and TRBJ2-7; perhaps TRBD2 as D (6 bases). The sequenced sample was unsorted PBMCs, obtained 2.1 years after starting antiretroviral therapy. The receptor was derived from a man younger than 40 with HIV. Written as DNA, the CDR3 is TGTGCCAGCAGTCCCATAGGGAGGAACGAGCAGTACTTC. Protein: CASSPIGRNEQYF.